A single sample is the source of the 5 T cell receptor beta chains below, sequenced in a study of blood T cell repertoires in COVID-19. Data came from immunoSEQ multiplex PCR; TCRdb stores just in-frame clones and leaves some out. The data contain under 250,000 clones, about 76% of them singletons. The sequenced material came from peripheral blood. The origin of the receptors is a woman in her 40s with COVID-19, enrolled during active disease.

The rearrangement uses TRBV6-1 and TRBJ1-1, with 7 bases aligning to TRBD1. Per germline, CDR1 MNHNS and CDR2 SASEGT. The CDR3 spans 17 residues. Losses at the gene ends were 3 bases for V and 5 bases for J; bases not matched to a gene: 15. DNA of the CDR3: TGTGCCAGCAGTGACCCGAACTCGATGACAGGGAATACTGAAGCTTTCTTT. It translates to CASSDPNSMTGNTEAFF.

V is TRBV11-2 and J is TRBJ2-3, with TRBD2 as a possible D gene (6 bases). CDR1 SGHAT and CDR2 FQNNGV come from the germline V gene. There are 15 residues in the CDR3. V was cut by 7 bases and J by 0 bases, with 14 bases left in between. The CDR3 here is CASTQGSGSTDTQYF. Here the CDR3 DNA reads TGTGCCAGCACCCAAGGAAGCGGGAGCACAGATACGCAGTATTTT.

The rearrangement uses TRBV5-1 and TRBJ1-2; 7 bases map to TRBD1. After removal of 3 bases from V and 8 bases from J, the junction contained 10 bases not matched to a gene. Germline V gives CDR1 SGHRS, CDR2 YFSETQ. The CDR3 sequence is 14 residues long. Here the CDR3 reads CASSSEGAVGGYTF. The CDR3 bases are TGCGCCAGCAGCTCGGAGGGGGCTGTGGGAGGCTACACCTTC.

The chain links TRBV7-6 to TRBJ2-4; D possibly corresponds to TRBD2 (5 bases). Trimming stripped 5 bases from V and 0 bases from J, with 11 bases between. Germline V gives CDR1 SGHVS, CDR2 FNYEAQ. The CDR3 runs to 15 residues. The CDR3 region is CASSPGAGAKNIQYF. CDR3 nucleotide sequence: TGTGCCAGCAGCCCAGGTGCGGGAGCCAAAAACATTCAGTACTTC.

This clone has only one observation. This chain uses TRBV3-1 (or the pseudogene TRBV3-2) with TRBJ1-1, with D uncertain. Germline loops: CDR1 LGHDT, CDR2 YNNKEL (reference sequence). V lost 1 base and J lost 5, with 17 bases in between. This CDR3 has 16 residues. The CDR3: CASSQGTPVVETEAFF. As DNA, the CDR3 is TGTGCCAGCAGCCAAGGTACCCCGGTAGTCGAAACTGAAGCTTTCTTT.